These 27 T cell receptor beta chains were all obtained from the same sample, sequenced in a study of Ad26.COV2.S vaccination and SARS-CoV-2 variants. Produced via immunoSEQ multiplex PCR; TCRdb's table is partial and in-frame only. The sample gives over 350,000 clones, approximately 91% of which show up once; 3% to 3.5% is in the top ten. Treatment defined: roughly 19 received Ad26.COV2.S at low or high dose, single or two shots; several received placebo; per-sample allocation not given. Sampling was performed 63 days after the first vaccine or placebo injection. The input for sequencing was peripheral blood, taken in a trial of Ad26.COV2.S vaccine versus placebo. The source is a person aged 18-60 years who received the Ad26.COV2.S COVID-19 vaccine or a placebo.

The V and J genes are TRBV5-1 and TRBJ2-7; D is perhaps TRBD1 (5 bases). CDR3 size: 14 residues. Trimming cost V 0 bases and J 0 bases, with 7 bases left between them. Germline values: CDR1 SGHRS, CDR2 YFSETQ. CDR3 sequence: CASSLVQDSYEQYF. The CDR3 bases are TGCGCCAGCAGCTTGGTACAGGACTCCTACGAGCAGTACTTC. The full variable domain, completed using reference TRBV5-1 and TRBJ2-7, is KAGVTQTPRYLIKTRGQQVTLSCSPISGHRSVSWYQQTPGQGLQFLFEYFSETQRNKGNFPGRFSGRQFSNSRSEMNVSTLELGDSALYLCASSLVQDSYEQYFGPGTRLTVT.

J is TRBJ2-3 and V is TRBV11-2; tentatively, D is TRBD1 (5 bases). The V gene's germline CDR1 is SGHAT and CDR2 FQNNGV. V gave up 4 bases and J gave up 3 bases, with 20 bases separating them. The CDR3 is 17 amino acids. This chain's CDR3 is CASSSIDSPLRTDTQYF. The CDR3 coding sequence is TGTGCCAGCAGCTCCATTGACAGTCCCCTCAGGACAGATACGCAGTATTTT.

The V gene is TRBV2, the J gene TRBJ2-3; 10 bases map to TRBD2. The CDR3 is 14 amino acids. Germline-derived CDR1 and CDR2 are SNHLY and FYNNEI. The J segment lost 4 bases and the V segment lost 6 bases, leaving 4 bases of the junction unmatched. CDR3 DNA: TGTGCCAGCAGCCTAGCGGGGGCCCCAGATACGCAGTATTTT. Encoded protein: CASSLAGAPDTQYF.

V gene TRBV19 combines with J gene TRBJ1-5, with a tentative D call TRBD1 (5 bases). Germline loops: CDR1 LNHDA, CDR2 SQIVND (reference sequence). The V and J ends lost 5 bases and 10 bases respectively, with 24 bases between them. The CDR3 sequence is 16 residues long. CDR3: CASSFAHDGAVDPQHF. The CDR3 DNA sequence: TGTGCCAGTAGTTTCGCTCATGACGGGGCCGTGGATCCCCAGCATTTT.

Worth noting for this clone: Other DNA sequences within the sample encode an identical CDR3. This rearrangement joins TRBV19 to TRBJ1-4, with no clear D. V lost 3 bases and J 0 bases, leaving 8 bases between the germline ends. The CDR3 contains 15 residues. The germline CDR1 and CDR2 sequences are LNHDA and SQIVND (reference sequence). The CDR3 loop reads CASSIGQATNEKLFF. The CDR3 DNA reads TGTGCCAGTAGTATCGGTCAGGCAACTAATGAAAAACTGTTTTTT.

V is TRBV5-5 and J is TRBJ1-4, with no clear D. The V gene's germline CDR1 is SGHKS and CDR2 YYEKEE (reference sequence). The CDR3 totals 15 residues. The germline V and J ends were trimmed by 4 bases and 0 bases, with 10 bases remaining between them. The CDR3 spells CASSDGRSTNEKLFF. The CDR3 coding sequence is TGTGCCAGCAGCGACGGCCGGTCAACTAATGAAAAACTGTTTTTT.

This chain joins TRBV4-1 and TRBJ2-6, with D perhaps TRBD1 (6 bases). CDR1 and CDR2 (germline): MGHRA, YSYEKL. Trimming removed 1 base from V and 3 bases from J, with 13 bases in between. The CDR3 has 17 residues. The CDR3 DNA follows: TGCGCCAGCAGCCAAGGAACAGGGCCTCTTGGGGCCAACGTCCTGACTTTC. Translation gives CASSQGTGPLGANVLTF.

This clone has only a few counts. This chain connects TRBV10-3 to TRBJ1-1; the D gene is possibly TRBD1 (5 bases). V was clipped by 4 bases and J by 4 bases, with 7 bases between them. Per germline, CDR1 ENHRY and CDR2 SYGVKD. The CDR3 is made up of 12 amino acids. The CDR3 region has the DNA TGTGCCATCAGTGCAGGGACCACTGAAGCTTTCTTT. Its translation: CAISAGTTEAFF.

The CDR3: CASSPPLGGGETQYF. The DNA of the CDR3 is TGTGCCAGCAGTCCCCCCCTCGGCGGGGGGGAGACCCAGTACTTC. The rearrangement uses TRBV7-6 and TRBJ2-5, with 8 bases that match TRBD2. CDR1 is SGHVS, CDR2 FNYEAQ, per germline. Unmatched junction bases numbered 11, after V lost 6 bases and J lost 5 bases. The CDR3 is 15 residues long.

The chain couples TRBV4-3 to TRBJ1-1; D gene unclear. Germline values: CDR1 LGHNA, CDR2 YSLEER. The ends were cut back, 1 base at V and 5 bases at J, with 8 bases in the middle. The CDR3 extends over 13 amino acids. CDR3 nucleotide sequence: TGCGCCAGCAGCCAAGGAAAGGGTACTGAAGCTTTCTTT. It yields the protein CASSQGKGTEAFF.

The chain is built from TRBV7-2 and TRBJ1-1; D is unclear. Germline values: CDR1 SGHTA, CDR2 FQGNSA. With 2 bases removed from V and 4 bases from J, the gap between germline ends came to 11 bases. The CDR3 consists of 14 residues. Written as DNA, the CDR3 is TGTGCCAGCAGCTTAATTGACGGGGTCACTGAAGCTTTCTTT. This codes for CASSLIDGVTEAFF.

Worth noting for this clone: Other nucleotide sequences from this sample produce the same CDR3. The chain has TRBV6-1 and TRBJ1-1, with D unclear. V lost 1 base to trimming and J lost 1 base, with 7 bases between them. Per the germline V gene, CDR1 is MNHNS and CDR2 is SASEGT. This CDR3 spans 14 amino acids. The CDR3 loop is CASSEVGRNTEAFF. CDR3 DNA sequence: TGTGCCAGCAGTGAAGTAGGCAGGAACACTGAAGCTTTCTTT.

The chain is built from TRBV14 and TRBJ2-3; 9 bases match TRBD1. This CDR3 spans 16 amino acids. The trim removed 4 bases at V and 3 bases at J, leaving 8 bases unmatched. Germline CDR1 and CDR2: SGHDN and FVKESK. CDR3 residues: CASSPTGTGLTDTQYF. CDR3 nucleotide sequence: TGTGCCAGCAGCCCGACGGGGACAGGGCTTACAGATACGCAGTATTTT.

CDR3: CASSPRVSENLAEAFF. Written as DNA, the CDR3 is TGTGCCAGCTCACCACGAGTAAGTGAGAATCTCGCTGAAGCTTTCTTT. The chain couples TRBV18 to TRBJ1-1; D is unclear. Per germline, CDR1 KGHSH and CDR2 LQKENI. Between the trimmed V and J ends, which lost 1 base and 6 bases, there was a span of 18 bases. This CDR3 region has 16 residues.

The V and J genes are TRBV27 and TRBJ1-4; a weak D match, TRBD1 (5 bases). CDR3 size: 15 residues. V gave up 4 bases and J gave up 7 bases, with 16 bases separating them. From germline, CDR1 is MNHEY and CDR2 SMNVEV (reference sequence). Here the CDR3 reads CASSYAGGGGEKLFF. For the CDR3, the DNA is TGTGCCAGCAGTTACGCCGGGGGTGGTGGTGAAAAACTGTTTTTT.

The rearrangement joins TRBV4-1 to TRBJ1-1; no reliable D call. The germline CDR1 and CDR2 sequences are MGHRA and YSYEKL. V was cut by 0 bases and J by 0 bases, with 5 bases left in between. The length of the CDR3 is 14 residues. CDR3 nucleotide sequence: TGCGCCAGCAGCCAAGAGACCATGAACACTGAAGCTTTCTTT. The encoded protein is CASSQETMNTEAFF.

The chain carries TRBV30 and TRBJ2-2; D not certain. CDR3 length: 14 residues. Germline CDR1 reads GTSNPN; CDR2 reads SVGIG (reference sequence). Trimming removed 0 bases at V and 0 bases at J, with 5 bases between. CDR3 region: CAWSVNANTGELFF. The DNA of the CDR3 is TGTGCCTGGAGTGTTAACGCGAACACCGGGGAGCTGTTTTTT.

CDR3 nucleotides: TGTGCCAGCAGTCTAGGTAGCGGGGGGTTTGGCTCCTACAATGAGCAGTTCTTC. The encoded protein is CASSLGSGGFGSYNEQFF. This sequence joins TRBV27 and TRBJ2-1; 10 bases align to TRBD2. Per germline, CDR1 MNHEY and CDR2 SMNVEV (reference sequence). V lost 5 bases, J lost 0 bases, and 10 bases stayed unmatched. CDR3 size: 18 residues.

The chain recombines TRBV27 with TRBJ2-6; weak D call: TRBD1 (5 bases). From germline, CDR1 is MNHEY and CDR2 SMNVEV (reference sequence). The V end was cut by 5 bases, the J end by 0 bases, with 20 bases between. CDR3 size: 19 residues. CDR3 protein: CASSPNGRGGISGANVLTF. DNA for the CDR3: TGTGCCAGCAGTCCCAACGGTAGGGGTGGTATCTCTGGGGCCAACGTCCTGACTTTC.

The gene calls are TRBV2 and TRBJ2-1; the match to TRBD1 covers 11 bases. Germline assignment: CDR1 SNHLY and CDR2 FYNNEI. The V segment lost 6 bases and the J segment 6 bases; nucleotides outside the gene matches: 7. The length of the CDR3 is 15 residues. CDR3 nucleotide sequence: TGTGCCAGCAGCACCGGGACAGGGGGTACCAATGAGCAGTTCTTC. It specifies CASSTGTGGTNEQFF.

Comment on this clone: This sample also contains other DNA sequences that code for the same CDR3. The J gene is TRBJ2-7, the V gene TRBV5-4; D unresolved. V dropped 0 bases and J dropped 2 bases, with 3 bases sitting between them. The CDR3 has 12 residues. Germline V gene data show CDR1 as SGHNT and CDR2 as YYREEE (reference sequence). DNA for the CDR3: TGTGCCAGCAGCTTGGGGACCTACGAGCAGTACTTC. It is translated as CASSLGTYEQYF.

This chain connects TRBV11-2 to TRBJ1-2; D ambiguous. Trimming took 4 bases from V and 5 from J, leaving 11 bases between them. Germline CDR1 reads SGHAT; CDR2 reads FQNNGV. The CDR3 loop spans 13 amino acids. CDR3 loop: CASSSGSNYGYTF. CDR3 DNA: TGTGCCAGCAGCTCCGGGAGTAATTATGGCTACACCTTC.

CDR3: CASSLALGGAGELFF. CDR3 nucleotide sequence: TGTGCCAGCAGCTTAGCGCTAGGGGGAGCGGGGGAGCTGTTTTTT. The V and J genes are TRBV7-2 and TRBJ2-2; a possible D gene is TRBD1 (6 bases). The CDR3 runs to 15 residues. CDR1 and CDR2 from the germline V gene are SGHTA and FQGNSA. The germline V and J ends were trimmed by 0 bases and 8 bases, with 13 bases remaining between them.

The chain uses TRBV7-8 and TRBJ1-5, with 9 positions matching TRBD1. Trimming cost V 5 bases and J 8 bases; bases outside gene matches: 7. Germline V gene data show CDR1 as SGHVS and CDR2 as FQNEAQ. The CDR3 spans 14 residues. The CDR3 DNA sequence: TGTGCCAGCAGCCCCCGGACAGGGGAAAAGCCCCAGCATTTT. It translates to CASSPRTGEKPQHF.

The chain couples TRBV5-1 to TRBJ2-6; a possible D gene is TRBD1 (5 bases). The CDR3 runs 16 residues. V lost 4 bases and J 3 bases, leaving 14 bases between the germline ends. Germline assignment: CDR1 SGHRS and CDR2 YFSETQ. The CDR3 DNA reads as TGCGCCAGCAGCCGACGGACGACAGATGGGGCCAACGTCCTGACTTTC. It is translated as CASSRRTTDGANVLTF.

The chain is built from TRBV19 and TRBJ1-6; D unclear. In germline, CDR1 is LNHDA, CDR2 SQIVND (reference sequence). The CDR3 sequence is 14 residues long. V lost 7 bases to trimming and J lost 4 bases, with 11 bases between them. The CDR3 bases are TGTGCCAGTAACCCGGCGGGATATAATTCACCCCTCCACTTT. Translating gives CASNPAGYNSPLHF.

This chain uses TRBV11-2 with TRBJ1-3, with D maybe TRBD1 (5 bases). The CDR3 contains 13 residues. V was trimmed by 5 bases and J by 8 bases, leaving 13 bases between them. Per germline, CDR1 SGHAT and CDR2 FQNNGV. CDR3 nucleotides: TGTGCCAGCAGCCCCACGAGGGGTGACACCATATATTTT. It encodes CASSPTRGDTIYF.